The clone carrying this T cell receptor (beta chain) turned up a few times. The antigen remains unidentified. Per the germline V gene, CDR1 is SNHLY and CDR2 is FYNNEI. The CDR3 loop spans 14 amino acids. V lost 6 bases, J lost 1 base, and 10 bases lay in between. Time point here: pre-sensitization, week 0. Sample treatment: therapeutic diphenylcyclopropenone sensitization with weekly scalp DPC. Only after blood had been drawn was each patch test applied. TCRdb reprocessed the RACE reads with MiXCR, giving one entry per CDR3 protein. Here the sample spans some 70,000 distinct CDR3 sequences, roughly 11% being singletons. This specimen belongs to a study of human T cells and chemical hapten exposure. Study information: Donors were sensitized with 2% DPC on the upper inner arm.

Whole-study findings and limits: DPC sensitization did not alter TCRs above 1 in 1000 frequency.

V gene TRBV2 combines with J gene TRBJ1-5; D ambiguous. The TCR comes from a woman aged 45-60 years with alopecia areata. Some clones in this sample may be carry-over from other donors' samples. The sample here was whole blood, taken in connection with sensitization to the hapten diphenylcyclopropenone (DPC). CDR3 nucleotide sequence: TGTGCCAGCAGGATCCAACGGAGCAATCAGCCCCAGCATTTT. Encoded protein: CASRIQRSNQPQHF.